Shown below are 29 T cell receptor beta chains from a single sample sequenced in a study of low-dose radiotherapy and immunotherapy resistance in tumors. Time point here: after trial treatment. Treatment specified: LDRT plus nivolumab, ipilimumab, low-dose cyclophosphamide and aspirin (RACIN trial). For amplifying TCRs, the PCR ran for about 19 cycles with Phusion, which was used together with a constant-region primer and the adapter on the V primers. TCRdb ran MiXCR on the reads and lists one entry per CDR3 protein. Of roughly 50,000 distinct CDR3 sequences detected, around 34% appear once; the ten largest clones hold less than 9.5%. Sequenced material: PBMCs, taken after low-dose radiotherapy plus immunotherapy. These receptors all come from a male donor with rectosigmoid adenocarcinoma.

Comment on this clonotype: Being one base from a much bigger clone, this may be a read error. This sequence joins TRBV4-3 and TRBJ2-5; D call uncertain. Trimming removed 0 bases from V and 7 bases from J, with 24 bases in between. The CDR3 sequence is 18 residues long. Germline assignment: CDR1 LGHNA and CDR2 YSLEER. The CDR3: CASSQDPAKGPLWGTQYF. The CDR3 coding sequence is TGCGCCAGCAGCCAAGATCCCGCAAAGGGTCCCCTGTGGGGGACCCAGTACTTC.

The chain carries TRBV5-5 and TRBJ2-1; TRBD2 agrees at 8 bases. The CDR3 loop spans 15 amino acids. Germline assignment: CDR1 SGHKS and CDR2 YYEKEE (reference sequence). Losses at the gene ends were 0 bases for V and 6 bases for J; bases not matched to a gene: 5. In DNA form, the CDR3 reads TGTGCCAGCAGCTTGGAGGGACTAGGGATCAATGAGCAGTTCTTC. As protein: CASSLEGLGINEQFF.

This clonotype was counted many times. The CDR3 is CASRTTGDTGELFF. The CDR3 nucleotides read TGTGCCAGCCGAACCACCGGGGACACCGGGGAGCTGTTTTTT. This chain links TRBV27 with TRBJ2-2, with D perhaps matching TRBD2 (5 bases). Germline V CDR1 and CDR2: MNHEY, SMNVEV (reference sequence). The CDR3 is 14 residues long. V was trimmed by 8 bases and J by 3 bases, leaving 13 bases between them.

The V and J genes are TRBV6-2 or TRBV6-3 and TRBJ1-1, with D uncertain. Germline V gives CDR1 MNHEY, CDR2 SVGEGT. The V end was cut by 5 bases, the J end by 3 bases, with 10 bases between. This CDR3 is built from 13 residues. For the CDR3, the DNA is TGTGCCAGCAGTCGTCTATTAGACACTGAAGCTTTCTTT. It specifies CASSRLLDTEAFF.

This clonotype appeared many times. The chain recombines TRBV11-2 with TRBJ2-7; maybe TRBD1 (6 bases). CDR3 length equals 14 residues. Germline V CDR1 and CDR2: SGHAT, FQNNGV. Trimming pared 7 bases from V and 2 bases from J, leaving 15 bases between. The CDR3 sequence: CASIQGPPAYEQYF. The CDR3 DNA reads TGTGCCAGCATCCAGGGGCCCCCAGCCTACGAGCAGTACTTC.

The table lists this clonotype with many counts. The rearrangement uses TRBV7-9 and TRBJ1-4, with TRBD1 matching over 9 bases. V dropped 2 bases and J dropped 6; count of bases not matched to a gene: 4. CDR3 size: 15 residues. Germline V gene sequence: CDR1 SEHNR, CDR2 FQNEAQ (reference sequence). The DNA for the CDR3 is TGTGCCAGCAGCTTACCACAGGGGGCGGATGAAAAACTGTTTTTT. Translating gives CASSLPQGADEKLFF.

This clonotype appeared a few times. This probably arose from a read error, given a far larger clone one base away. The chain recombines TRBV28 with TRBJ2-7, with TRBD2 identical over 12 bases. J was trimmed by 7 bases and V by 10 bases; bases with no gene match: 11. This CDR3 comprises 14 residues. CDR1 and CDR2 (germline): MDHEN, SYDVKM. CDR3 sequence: CATSRLAGVYEQYF. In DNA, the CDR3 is TGTGCCACCTCAAGACTAGCGGGAGTCTATGAGCAGTACTTC.

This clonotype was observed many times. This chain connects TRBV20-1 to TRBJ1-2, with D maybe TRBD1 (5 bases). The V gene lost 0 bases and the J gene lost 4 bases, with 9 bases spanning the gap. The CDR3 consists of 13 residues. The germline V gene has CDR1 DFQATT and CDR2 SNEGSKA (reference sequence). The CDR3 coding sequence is TGCAGTGCTAGAGACGACAGTTCCTATGGCTACACCTTC. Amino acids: CSARDDSSYGYTF.

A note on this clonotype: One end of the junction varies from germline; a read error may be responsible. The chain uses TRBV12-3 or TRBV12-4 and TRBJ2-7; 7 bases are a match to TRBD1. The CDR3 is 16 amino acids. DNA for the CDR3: TGTGCCAGCAATTTACAGGGGACAGAAGTTTGGGGAGAGCAGTACTTC. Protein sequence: CASNLQGTEVWGEQYF.

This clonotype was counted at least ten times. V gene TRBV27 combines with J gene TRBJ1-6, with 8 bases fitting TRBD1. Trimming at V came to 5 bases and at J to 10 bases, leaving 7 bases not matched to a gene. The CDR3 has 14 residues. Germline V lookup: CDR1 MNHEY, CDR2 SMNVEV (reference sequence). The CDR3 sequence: CASSDRGIGSPLHF. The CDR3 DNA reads TGTGCCAGCAGTGACAGGGGAATTGGATCACCCCTCCACTTT.

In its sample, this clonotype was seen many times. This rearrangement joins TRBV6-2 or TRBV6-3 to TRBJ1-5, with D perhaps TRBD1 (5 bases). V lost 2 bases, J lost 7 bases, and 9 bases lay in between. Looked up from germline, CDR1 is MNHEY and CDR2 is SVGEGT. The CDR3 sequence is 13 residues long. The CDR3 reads CASSYRGPQPQHF. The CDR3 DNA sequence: TGTGCCAGCAGTTACCGGGGCCCCCAGCCCCAGCATTTT.

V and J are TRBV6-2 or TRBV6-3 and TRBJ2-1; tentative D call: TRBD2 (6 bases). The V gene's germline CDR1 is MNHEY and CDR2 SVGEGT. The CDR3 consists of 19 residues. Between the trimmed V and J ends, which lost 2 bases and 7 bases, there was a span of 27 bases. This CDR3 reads CASSYTPPSLALGVNEQFF. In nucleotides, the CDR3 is TGTGCCAGCAGTTACACCCCACCCTCACTAGCTCTTGGGGTTAATGAGCAGTTCTTC.

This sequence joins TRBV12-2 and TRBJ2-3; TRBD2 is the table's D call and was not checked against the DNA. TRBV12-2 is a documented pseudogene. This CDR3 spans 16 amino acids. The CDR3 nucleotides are TGTGCAAGTCGCTTGGCCGTAGCGGGAGGCCCAGATACGCAGTATTTT. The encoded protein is CASRLAVAGGPDTQYF.

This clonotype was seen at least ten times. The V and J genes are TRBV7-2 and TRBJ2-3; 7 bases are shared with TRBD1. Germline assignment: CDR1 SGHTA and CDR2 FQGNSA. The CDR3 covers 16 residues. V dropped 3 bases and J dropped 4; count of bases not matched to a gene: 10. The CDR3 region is CASSFARGLLADTQYF. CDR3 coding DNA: TGTGCCAGCAGCTTCGCAAGGGGGCTGCTCGCAGATACGCAGTATTTT.

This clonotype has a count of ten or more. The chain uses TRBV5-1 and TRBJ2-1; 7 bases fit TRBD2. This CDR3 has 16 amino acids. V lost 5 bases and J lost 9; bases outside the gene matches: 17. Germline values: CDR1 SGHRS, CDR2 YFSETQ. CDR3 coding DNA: TGCGCCAGCAGGCCGGCGGGAGCGCAAAAGGGAACTGAGCAGTTCTTC. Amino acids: CASRPAGAQKGTEQFF. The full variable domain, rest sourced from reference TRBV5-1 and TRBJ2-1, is KAGVTQTPRYLIKTRGQQVTLSCSPISGHRSVSWYQQTPGQGLQFLFEYFSETQRNKGNFPGRFSGRQFSNSRSEMNVSTLELGDSALYLCASRPAGAQKGTEQFFGPGTRLTVL.

The CDR3 DNA reads as TGTGCCAGCAGCCGACCGTACAGGGATTCACCCCTCCACTTT. Its protein product is CASSRPYRDSPLHF. The genes are TRBV5-3 and TRBJ1-6; D possibly corresponds to TRBD1 (6 bases). TRBV5-3 is annotated as an ORF whose role is uncertain. The ends were cut back, 8 bases at V and 8 bases at J, with 17 bases in the middle. This CDR3 region has 14 residues.

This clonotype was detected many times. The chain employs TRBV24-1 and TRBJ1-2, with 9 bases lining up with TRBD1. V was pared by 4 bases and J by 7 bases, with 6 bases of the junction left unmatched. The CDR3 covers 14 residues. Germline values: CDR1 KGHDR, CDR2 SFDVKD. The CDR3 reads CATSDRGQGRGYTF. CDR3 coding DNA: TGTGCCACCAGTGACCGGGGACAGGGACGTGGCTACACCTTC.

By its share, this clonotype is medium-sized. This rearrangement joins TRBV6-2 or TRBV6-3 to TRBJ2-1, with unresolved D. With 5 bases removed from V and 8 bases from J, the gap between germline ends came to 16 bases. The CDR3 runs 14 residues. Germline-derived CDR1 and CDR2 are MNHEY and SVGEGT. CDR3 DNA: TGTGCCAGCAGTGTTCGGACCGACCTCGATGAGCAGTTCTTC. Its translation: CASSVRTDLDEQFF.

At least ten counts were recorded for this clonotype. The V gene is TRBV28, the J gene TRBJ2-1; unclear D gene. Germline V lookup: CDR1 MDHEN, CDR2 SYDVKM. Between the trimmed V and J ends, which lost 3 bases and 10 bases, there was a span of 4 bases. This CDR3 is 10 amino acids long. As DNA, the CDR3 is TGTGCCAGCAGTTTGGGGGAGCAGTTCTTC. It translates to CASSLGEQFF.

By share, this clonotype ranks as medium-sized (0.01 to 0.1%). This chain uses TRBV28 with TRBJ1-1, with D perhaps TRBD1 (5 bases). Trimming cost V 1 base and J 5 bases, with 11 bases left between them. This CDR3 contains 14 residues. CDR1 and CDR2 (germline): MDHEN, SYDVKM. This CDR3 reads CASSLSAGGTEAFF. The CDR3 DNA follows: TGTGCCAGCAGTTTATCGGCGGGGGGTACTGAAGCTTTCTTT.

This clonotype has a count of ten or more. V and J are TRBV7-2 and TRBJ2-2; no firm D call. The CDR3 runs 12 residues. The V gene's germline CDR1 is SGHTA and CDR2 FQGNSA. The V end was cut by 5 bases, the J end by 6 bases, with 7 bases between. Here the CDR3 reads CASSPYAGELFF. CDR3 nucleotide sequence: TGTGCCAGCAGCCCCTACGCCGGGGAGCTGTTTTTT. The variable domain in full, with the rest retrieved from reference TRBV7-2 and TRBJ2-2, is GAGVSQSPSNKVTEKGKDVELRCDPISGHTALYWYRQSLGQGLEFLIYFQGNSAPDKSGLPSDRFSAERTGGSVSTLTIQRTQQEDSAVYLCASSPYAGELFFGEGSRLTVL.

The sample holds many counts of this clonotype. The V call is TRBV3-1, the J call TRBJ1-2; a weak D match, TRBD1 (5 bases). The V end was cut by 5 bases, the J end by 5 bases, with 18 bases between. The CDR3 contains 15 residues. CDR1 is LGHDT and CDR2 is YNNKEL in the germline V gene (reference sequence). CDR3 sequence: CASSTRGKANYGYTF. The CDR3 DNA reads TGTGCCAGCAGCACCCGGGGGAAGGCGAATTATGGCTACACCTTC.

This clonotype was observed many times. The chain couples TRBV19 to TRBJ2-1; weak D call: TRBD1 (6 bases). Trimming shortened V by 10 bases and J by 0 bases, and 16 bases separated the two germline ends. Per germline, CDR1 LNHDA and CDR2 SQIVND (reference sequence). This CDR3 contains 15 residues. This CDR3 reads CAISGAQSSYNEQFF. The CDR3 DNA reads TGTGCCATCTCAGGGGCCCAAAGCTCCTACAATGAGCAGTTCTTC.

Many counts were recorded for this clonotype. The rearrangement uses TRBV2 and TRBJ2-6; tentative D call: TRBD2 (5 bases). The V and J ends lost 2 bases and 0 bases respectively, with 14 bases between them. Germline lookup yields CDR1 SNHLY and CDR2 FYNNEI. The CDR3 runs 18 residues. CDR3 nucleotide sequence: TGTGCCAGCAGTGAACGGCGGGCCGGCTCCTCTGGGGCCAACGTCCTGACTTTC. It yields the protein CASSERRAGSSGANVLTF.

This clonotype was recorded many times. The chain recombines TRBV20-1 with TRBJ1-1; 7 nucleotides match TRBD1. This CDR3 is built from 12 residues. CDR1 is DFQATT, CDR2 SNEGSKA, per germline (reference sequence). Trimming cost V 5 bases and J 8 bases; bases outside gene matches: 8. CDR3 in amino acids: CSAEGDSKEAFF. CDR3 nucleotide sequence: TGCAGTGCTGAAGGGGACAGCAAAGAAGCTTTCTTT.

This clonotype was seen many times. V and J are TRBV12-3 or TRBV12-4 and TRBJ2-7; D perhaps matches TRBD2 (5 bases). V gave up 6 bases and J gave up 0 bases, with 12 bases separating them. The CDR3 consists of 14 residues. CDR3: CASRLRGSSYEQYF. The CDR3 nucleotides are TGTGCCAGCAGGCTCCGGGGATCCTCCTACGAGCAGTACTTC.

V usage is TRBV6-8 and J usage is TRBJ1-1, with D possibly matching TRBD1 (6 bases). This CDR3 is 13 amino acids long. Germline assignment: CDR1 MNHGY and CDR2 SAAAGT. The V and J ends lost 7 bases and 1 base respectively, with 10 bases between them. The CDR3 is CASTKQGNTEAFF. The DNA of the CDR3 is TGTGCCAGCACCAAACAGGGGAACACTGAAGCTTTCTTT.

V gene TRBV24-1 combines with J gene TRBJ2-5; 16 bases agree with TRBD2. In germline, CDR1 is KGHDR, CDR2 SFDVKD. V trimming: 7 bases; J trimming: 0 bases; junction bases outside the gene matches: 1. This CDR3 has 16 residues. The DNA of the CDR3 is TGTGCCACCAGCGGGACTAGCGGGGGGGACCAAGAGACCCAGTACTTC. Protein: CATSGTSGGDQETQYF.

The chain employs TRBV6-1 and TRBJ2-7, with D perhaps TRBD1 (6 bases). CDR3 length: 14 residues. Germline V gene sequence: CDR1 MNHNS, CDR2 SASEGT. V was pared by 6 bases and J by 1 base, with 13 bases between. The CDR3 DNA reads TGTGCCAGCAGCGCGGACAGCCGATCCTACGAGCAGTACTTC. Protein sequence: CASSADSRSYEQYF.